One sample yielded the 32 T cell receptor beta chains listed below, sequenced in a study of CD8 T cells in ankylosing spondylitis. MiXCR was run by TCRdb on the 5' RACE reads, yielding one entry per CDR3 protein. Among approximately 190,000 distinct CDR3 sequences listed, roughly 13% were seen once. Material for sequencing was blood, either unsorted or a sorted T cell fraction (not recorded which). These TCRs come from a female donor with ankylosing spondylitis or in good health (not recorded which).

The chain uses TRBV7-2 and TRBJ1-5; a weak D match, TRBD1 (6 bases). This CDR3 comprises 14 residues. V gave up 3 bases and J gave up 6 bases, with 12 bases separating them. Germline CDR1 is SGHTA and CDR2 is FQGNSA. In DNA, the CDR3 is TGTGCCAGCAGCTTCACAGGGTCTGGTCAGCCCCAGCATTTT. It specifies CASSFTGSGQPQHF. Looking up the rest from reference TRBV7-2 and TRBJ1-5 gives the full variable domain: GAGVSQSPSNKVTEKGKDVELRCDPISGHTALYWYRQSLGQGLEFLIYFQGNSAPDKSGLPSDRFSAERTGGSVSTLTIQRTQQEDSAVYLCASSFTGSGQPQHFGDGTRLSIL.

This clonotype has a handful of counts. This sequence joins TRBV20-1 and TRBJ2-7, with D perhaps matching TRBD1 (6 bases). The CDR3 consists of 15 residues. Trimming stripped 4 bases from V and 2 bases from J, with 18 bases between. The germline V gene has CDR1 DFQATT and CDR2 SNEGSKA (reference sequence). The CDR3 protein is CSANTDRRWPYEQYF. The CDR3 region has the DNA TGCAGTGCTAACACGGACAGACGGTGGCCCTACGAGCAGTACTTC.

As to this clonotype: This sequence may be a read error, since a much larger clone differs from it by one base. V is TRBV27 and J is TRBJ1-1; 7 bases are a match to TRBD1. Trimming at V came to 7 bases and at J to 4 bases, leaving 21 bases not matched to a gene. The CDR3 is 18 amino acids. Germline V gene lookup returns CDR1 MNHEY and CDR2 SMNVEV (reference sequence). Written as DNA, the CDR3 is TGTGCCAGCAATTTCCCTGGGGACAGCCGCCCAGAGGGCACTGAAGCTTTCTTT. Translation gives CASNFPGDSRPEGTEAFF.

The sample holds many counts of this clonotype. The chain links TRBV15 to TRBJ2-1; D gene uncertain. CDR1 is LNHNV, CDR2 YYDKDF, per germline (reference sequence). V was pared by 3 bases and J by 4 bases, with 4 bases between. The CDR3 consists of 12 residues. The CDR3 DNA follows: TGTGCCACCAGCAGGATTTACAATGAGCAGTTCTTC. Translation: CATSRIYNEQFF.

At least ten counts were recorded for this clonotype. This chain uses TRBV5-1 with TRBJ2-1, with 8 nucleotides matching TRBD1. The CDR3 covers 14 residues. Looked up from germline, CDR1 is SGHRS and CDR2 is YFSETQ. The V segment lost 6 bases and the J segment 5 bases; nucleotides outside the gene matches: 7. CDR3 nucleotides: TGCGCCAGCACCCCGGACAGGGTCAACAATGAGCAGTTCTTC. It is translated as CASTPDRVNNEQFF.

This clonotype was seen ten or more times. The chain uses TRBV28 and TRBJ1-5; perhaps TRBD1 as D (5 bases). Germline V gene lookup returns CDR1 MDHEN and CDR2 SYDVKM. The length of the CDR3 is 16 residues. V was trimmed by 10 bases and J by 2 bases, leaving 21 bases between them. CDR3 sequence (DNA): TGTGCCACCACTGGCCCTGGCGGAGGGGGCAATCAGCCCCAGCATTTT. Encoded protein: CATTGPGGGGNQPQHF.

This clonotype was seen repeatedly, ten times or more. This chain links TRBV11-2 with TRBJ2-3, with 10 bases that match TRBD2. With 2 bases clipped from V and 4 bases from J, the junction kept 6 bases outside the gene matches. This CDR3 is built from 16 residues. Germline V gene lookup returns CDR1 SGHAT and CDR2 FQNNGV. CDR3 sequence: CASSLPSGRGADTQYF. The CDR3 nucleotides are TGTGCCAGCAGCTTACCTAGCGGGAGAGGGGCAGATACGCAGTATTTT.

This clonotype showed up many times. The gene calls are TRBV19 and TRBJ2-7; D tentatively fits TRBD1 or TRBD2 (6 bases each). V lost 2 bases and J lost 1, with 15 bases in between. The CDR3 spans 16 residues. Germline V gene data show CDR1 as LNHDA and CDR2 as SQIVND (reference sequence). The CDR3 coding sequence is TGTGCCAGTAGTATACATTCTGGGGGGCCGTCCTACGAGCAGTACTTC. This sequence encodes CASSIHSGGPSYEQYF.

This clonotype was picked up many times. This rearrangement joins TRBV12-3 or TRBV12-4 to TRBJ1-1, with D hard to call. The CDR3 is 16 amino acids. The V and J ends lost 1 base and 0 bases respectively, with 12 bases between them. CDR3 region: CASSLGVSGMNTEAFF. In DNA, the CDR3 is TGTGCCAGCAGTTTAGGAGTTTCTGGCATGAACACTGAAGCTTTCTTT.

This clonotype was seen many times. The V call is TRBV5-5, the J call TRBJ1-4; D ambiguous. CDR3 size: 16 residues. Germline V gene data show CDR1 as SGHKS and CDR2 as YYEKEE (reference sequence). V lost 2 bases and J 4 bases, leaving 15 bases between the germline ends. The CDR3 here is CASSFIGSNLNEKLFF. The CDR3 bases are TGTGCCAGCAGCTTCATCGGGAGTAATCTTAATGAAAAACTGTTTTTT.

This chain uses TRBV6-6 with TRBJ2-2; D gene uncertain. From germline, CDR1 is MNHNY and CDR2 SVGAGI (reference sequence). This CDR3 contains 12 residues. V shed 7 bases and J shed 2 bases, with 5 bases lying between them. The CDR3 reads CASKSNTGELFF. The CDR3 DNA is TGTGCCAGCAAGTCAAACACCGGGGAGCTGTTTTTT.

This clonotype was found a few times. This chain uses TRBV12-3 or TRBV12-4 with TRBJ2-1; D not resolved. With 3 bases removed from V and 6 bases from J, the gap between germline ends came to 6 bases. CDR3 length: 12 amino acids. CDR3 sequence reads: CASSFGVNEQFF. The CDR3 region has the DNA TGTGCCAGCAGTTTTGGGGTCAATGAGCAGTTCTTC.

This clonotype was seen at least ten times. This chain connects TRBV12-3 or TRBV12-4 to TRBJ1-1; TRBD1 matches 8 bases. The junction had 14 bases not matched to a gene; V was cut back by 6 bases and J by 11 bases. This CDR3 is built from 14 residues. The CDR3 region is CASSQGARSAGAFF. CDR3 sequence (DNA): TGTGCCAGCAGCCAGGGGGCGCGTTCTGCCGGGGCTTTCTTT.

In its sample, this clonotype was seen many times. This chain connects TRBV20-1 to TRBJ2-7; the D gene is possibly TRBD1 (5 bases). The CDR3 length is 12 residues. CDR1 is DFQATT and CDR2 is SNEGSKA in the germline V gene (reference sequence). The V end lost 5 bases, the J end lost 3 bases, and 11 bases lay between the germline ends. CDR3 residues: CSAQGGVYEQYF. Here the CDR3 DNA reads TGCAGTGCTCAGGGTGGAGTCTACGAGCAGTACTTC.

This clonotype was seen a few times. For the CDR3, the DNA is TGCAGTGCTAGACAGACAGGGGACTACGAGCAGTACTTC. Protein sequence: CSARQTGDYEQYF. The chain links TRBV20-1 to TRBJ2-7, with 8 bases lining up with TRBD1. The CDR3 consists of 13 residues. With V trimmed by 2 bases and J by 3 bases, 3 bases remained unmatched. CDR1 DFQATT and CDR2 SNEGSKA come from the germline V gene (reference sequence).

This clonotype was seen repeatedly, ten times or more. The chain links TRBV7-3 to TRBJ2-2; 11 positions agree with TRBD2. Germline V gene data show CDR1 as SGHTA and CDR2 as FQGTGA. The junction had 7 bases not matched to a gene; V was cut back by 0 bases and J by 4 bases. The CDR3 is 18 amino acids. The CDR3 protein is CASSLTPGLAGLTGELFF. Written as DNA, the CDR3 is TGTGCCAGCAGCTTAACCCCCGGACTAGCGGGTCTCACCGGGGAGCTGTTTTTT.

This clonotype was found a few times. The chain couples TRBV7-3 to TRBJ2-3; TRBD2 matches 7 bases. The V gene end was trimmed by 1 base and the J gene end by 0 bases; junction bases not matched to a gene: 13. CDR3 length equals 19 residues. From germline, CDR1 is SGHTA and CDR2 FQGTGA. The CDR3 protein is CASSLRGGGRFRSTDTQYF. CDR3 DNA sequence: TGTGCCAGCAGCTTAAGGGGTGGCGGGAGATTCCGAAGCACAGATACGCAGTATTTT.

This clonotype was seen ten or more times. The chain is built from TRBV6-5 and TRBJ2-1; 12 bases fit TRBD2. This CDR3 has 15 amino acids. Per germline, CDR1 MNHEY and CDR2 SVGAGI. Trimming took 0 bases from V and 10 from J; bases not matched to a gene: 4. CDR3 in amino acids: CASSYSASGREEQFF. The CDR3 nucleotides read TGTGCCAGCAGTTACTCCGCTAGCGGGAGGGAAGAGCAGTTCTTC.

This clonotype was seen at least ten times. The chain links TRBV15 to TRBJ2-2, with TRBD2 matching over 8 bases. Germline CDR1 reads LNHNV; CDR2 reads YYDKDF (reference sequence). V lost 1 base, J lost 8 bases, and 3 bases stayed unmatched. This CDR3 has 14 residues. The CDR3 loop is CATSRGTSRGELFF. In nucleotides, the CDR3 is TGTGCCACCAGCAGAGGGACTAGCCGAGGGGAGCTGTTTTTT. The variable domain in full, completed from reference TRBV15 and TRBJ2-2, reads DAMVIQNPRYQVTQFGKPVTLSCSQTLNHNVMYWYQQKSSQAPKLLFHYYDKDFNNEADTPDNFQSRRPNTSFCFLDIRSPGLGDTAMYLCATSRGTSRGELFFGEGSRLTVL.

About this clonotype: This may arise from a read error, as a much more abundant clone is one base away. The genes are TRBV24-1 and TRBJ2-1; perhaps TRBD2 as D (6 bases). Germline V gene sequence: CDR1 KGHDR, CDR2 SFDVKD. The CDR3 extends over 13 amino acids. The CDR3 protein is CTTNAAGYNEQFF. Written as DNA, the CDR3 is TGTACCACTAACGCAGCGGGTTATAATGAGCAGTTCTTC.

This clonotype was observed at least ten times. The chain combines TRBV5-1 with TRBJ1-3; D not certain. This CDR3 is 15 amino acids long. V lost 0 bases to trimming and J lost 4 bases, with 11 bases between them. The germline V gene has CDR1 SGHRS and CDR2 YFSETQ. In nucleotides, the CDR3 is TGCGCCAGCAGCTTGGAACAATTTAAAGGAAACACCATATATTTT. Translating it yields CASSLEQFKGNTIYF.

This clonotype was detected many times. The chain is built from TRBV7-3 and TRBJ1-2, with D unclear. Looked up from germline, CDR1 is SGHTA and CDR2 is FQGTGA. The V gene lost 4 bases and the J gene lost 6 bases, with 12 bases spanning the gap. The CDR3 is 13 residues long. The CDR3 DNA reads TGTGCCAGCAGCTCTAGACACGCCGATGGCTACACCTTC. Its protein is CASSSRHADGYTF.

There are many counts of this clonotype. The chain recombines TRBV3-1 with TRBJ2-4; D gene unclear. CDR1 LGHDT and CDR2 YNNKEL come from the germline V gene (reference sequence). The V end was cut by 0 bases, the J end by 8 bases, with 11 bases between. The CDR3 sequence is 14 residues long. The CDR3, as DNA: TGTGCCAGCAGCCAAGATCCTGTAGAGGACATTCAGTACTTC. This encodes CASSQDPVEDIQYF.

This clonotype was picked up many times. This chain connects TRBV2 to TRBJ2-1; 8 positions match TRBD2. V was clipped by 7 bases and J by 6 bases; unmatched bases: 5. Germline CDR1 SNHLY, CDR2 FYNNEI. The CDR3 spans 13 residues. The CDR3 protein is CASIFSGINEQFF. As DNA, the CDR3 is TGTGCCAGCATATTTAGCGGGATCAATGAGCAGTTCTTC.

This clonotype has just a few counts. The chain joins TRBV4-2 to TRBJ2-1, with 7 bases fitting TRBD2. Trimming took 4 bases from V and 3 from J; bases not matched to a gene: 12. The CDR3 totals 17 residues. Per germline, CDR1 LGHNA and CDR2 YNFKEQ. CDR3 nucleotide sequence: TGTGCCAGCAGCCCCTGTAGTGAAAGCGGGATCTACAATGAGCAGTTCTTC. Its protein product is CASSPCSESGIYNEQFF.

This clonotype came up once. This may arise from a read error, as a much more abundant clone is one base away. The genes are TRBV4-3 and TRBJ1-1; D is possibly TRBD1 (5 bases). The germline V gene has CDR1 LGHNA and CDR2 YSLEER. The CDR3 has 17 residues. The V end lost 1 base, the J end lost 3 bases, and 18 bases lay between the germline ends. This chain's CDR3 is CASSQVWGGAGDTEAFF. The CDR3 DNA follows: TGCGCCAGCAGCCAAGTCTGGGGCGGGGCGGGGGACACTGAAGCTTTCTTT.

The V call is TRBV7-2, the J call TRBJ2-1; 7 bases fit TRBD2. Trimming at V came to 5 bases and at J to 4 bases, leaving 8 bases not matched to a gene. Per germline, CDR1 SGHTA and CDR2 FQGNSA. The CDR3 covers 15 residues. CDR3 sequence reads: CASSLGSGTYNEQFF. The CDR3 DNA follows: TGTGCCAGCAGCCTAGGGAGCGGGACTTACAATGAGCAGTTCTTC.

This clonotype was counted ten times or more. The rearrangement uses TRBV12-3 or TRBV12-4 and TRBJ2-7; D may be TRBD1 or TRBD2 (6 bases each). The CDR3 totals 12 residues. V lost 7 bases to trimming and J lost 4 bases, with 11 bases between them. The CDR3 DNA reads TGTGCCAGCACCCGAGGGGGGTACGAGCAGTACTTC. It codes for CASTRGGYEQYF.

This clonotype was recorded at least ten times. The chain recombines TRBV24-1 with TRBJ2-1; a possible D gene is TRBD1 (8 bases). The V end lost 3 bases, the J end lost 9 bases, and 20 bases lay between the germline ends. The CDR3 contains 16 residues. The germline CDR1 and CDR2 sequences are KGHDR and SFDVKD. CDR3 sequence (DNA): TGTGCCACCAGTGATACCGGGGGGACAGGTTGGGGTGAGCAGTTCTTC. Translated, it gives CATSDTGGTGWGEQFF.

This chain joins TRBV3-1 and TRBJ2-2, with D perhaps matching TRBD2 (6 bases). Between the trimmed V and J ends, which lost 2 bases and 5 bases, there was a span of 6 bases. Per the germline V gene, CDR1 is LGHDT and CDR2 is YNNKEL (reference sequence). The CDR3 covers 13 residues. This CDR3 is CASSQSGTGELFF. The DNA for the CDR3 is TGTGCCAGCAGCCAAAGCGGGACCGGGGAGCTGTTTTTT.

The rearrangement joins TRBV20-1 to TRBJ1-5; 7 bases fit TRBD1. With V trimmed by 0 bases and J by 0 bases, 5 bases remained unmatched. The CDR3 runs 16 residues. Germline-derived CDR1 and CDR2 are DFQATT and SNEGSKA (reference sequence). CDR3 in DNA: TGCAGTGCTAGAGATAGGACAGGCAGTAGCAATCAGCCCCAGCATTTT. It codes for CSARDRTGSSNQPQHF.

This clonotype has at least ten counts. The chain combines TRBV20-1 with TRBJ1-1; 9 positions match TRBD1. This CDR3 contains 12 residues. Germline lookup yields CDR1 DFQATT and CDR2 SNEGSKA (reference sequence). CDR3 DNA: TGCAGAGAAGGGACAGGGTACACTGAAGCTTTCTTT. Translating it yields CREGTGYTEAFF.